Each of the 7 T cell receptor beta chains below was sequenced from the same sample in a study of identical twins. MiXCR, applied by TCRdb to the 5' RACE reads, yields one record per CDR3 protein. The sample shows some 230,000 distinct CDR3 sequences, 6.5% of them seen only once. The sample was also reused in another study, on T cells expressing NK-cell markers.

The sample consisted of CD8+ T cells sorted from blood. These receptors came from a woman between 18 and 29 years old in good health.

This clonotype was counted at least ten times. This rearrangement joins TRBV11-2 to TRBJ1-1; tentatively, D is TRBD1 (6 bases). The CDR3 has 16 amino acids. CDR1 SGHAT and CDR2 FQNNGV come from the germline V gene. V lost 8 bases and J 4 bases, leaving 23 bases between the germline ends. The CDR3 spells CASSKQGMSVVTEAFF. The CDR3 coding sequence is TGTGCCAGCTCAAAACAGGGTATGTCGGTGGTCACTGAAGCTTTCTTT.

This clonotype was observed at least ten times. The chain links TRBV13 to TRBJ2-7, with 10 bases fitting TRBD2. The CDR3 sequence is 15 residues long. CDR1 PRHDT and CDR2 FYEKMQ come from the germline V gene (reference sequence). With 0 bases clipped from V and 3 bases from J, the junction kept 2 bases outside the gene matches. Written as DNA, the CDR3 is TGTGCCAGCAGCTTAGGGCTAGCGGGAGACTACGAGCAGTACTTC. It is translated as CASSLGLAGDYEQYF.

This clonotype was observed a few times. The V and J genes are TRBV27 and TRBJ2-1, with 8 bases matching TRBD1. The CDR3 covers 14 residues. V shed 3 bases and J 5 bases; nucleotides not matched to a gene: 3. The germline V gene encodes CDR1 MNHEY and CDR2 SMNVEV (reference sequence). The CDR3 protein is CASSFGDRNNEQFF. In nucleotides, the CDR3 is TGTGCCAGCAGTTTTGGGGACAGGAACAATGAGCAGTTCTTC.

This clonotype counts as medium-sized. This chain uses TRBV28 with TRBJ2-7; D perhaps matches TRBD2 (6 bases). The V end lost 1 base, the J end lost 6 bases, and 13 bases lay between the germline ends. Germline values: CDR1 MDHEN, CDR2 SYDVKM. The CDR3 is 14 amino acids. DNA for the CDR3: TGTGCCAGCAGTTTATCGGGGGAGGTGGGCGAGCAGTACTTC. Amino acids: CASSLSGEVGEQYF.

This clonotype came up a few times. The chain links TRBV2 to TRBJ1-2; TRBD1 is a possible D gene (5 bases). Trimming took off 11 bases at V and 0 bases at J, with 13 bases between the two ends. Germline values: CDR1 SNHLY, CDR2 FYNNEI. The CDR3 contains 13 residues. DNA for the CDR3: TGTGCCGGGCGGACAAGTTCTAACTATGGCTACACCTTC. It encodes CAGRTSSNYGYTF.

The CDR3 nucleotides read TGTGCCAGCAACTCTGGACAGCGGAACACCGGGGAGCTGTTTTTT. Its protein is CASNSGQRNTGELFF. V usage is TRBV13 and J usage is TRBJ2-2; D is perhaps TRBD1 (6 bases). The V end lost 7 bases, the J end lost 1 base, and 13 bases lay between the germline ends. There are 15 residues in the CDR3. CDR1 is PRHDT, CDR2 FYEKMQ, per germline (reference sequence).

There are many counts of this clonotype. The V gene is TRBV7-9, the J gene TRBJ2-7, with TRBD1 identical over 7 bases. Losses at the gene ends were 1 base for V and 1 base for J; bases not matched to a gene: 4. CDR3 length equals 15 residues. The germline CDR1 and CDR2 sequences are SEHNR and FQNEAQ (reference sequence). CDR3 DNA sequence: TGTGCCAGCAGCTTAGTCCCGGACAGGTCCTACGAGCAGTACTTC. Protein sequence: CASSLVPDRSYEQYF.